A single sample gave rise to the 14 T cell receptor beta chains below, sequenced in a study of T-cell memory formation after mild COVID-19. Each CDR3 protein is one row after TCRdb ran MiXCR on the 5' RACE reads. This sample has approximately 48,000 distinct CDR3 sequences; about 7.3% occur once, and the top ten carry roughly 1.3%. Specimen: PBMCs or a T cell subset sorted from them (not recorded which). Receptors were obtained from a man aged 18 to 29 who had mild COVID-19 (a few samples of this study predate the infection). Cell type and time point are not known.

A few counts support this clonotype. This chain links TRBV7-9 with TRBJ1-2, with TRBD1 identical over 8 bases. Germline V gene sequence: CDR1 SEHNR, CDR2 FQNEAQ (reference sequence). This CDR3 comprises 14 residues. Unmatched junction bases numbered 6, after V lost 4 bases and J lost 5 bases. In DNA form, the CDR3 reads TGTGCCAGCAGCTCCGGGACAGGACAGTATGGCTACACCTTC. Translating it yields CASSSGTGQYGYTF.

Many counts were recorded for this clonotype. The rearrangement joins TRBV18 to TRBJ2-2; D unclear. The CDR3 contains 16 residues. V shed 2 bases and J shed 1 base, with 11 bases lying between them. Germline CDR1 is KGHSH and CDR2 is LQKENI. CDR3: CASSPVTVVNTGELFF. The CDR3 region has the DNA TGTGCCAGCTCACCAGTCACGGTTGTGAACACCGGGGAGCTGTTTTTT.

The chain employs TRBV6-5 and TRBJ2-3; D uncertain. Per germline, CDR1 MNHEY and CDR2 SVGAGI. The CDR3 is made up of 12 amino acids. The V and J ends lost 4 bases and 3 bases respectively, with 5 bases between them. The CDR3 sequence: CASSSWTDTQYF. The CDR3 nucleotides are TGTGCCAGCAGTTCCTGGACAGATACGCAGTATTTT.

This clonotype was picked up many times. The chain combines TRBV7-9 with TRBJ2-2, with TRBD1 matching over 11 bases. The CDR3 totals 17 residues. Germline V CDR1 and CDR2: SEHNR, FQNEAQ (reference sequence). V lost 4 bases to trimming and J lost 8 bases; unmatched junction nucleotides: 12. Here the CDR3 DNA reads TGTGCCAGCAGCTCCCTCGGACAGGGGGCAATGATGGGGGAGCTGTTTTTT. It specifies CASSSLGQGAMMGELFF.

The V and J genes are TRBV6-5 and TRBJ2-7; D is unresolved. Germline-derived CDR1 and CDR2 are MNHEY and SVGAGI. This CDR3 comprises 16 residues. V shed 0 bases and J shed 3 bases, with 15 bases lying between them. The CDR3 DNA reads TGTGCCAGCAGTTACTCGCTCGGGTCGGCAGACTACGAGCAGTACTTC. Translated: CASSYSLGSADYEQYF.

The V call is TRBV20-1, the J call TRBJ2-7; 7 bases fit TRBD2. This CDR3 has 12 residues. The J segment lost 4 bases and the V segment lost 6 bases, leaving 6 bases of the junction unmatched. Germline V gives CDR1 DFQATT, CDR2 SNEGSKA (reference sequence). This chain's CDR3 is CSAGRVGYEQYF. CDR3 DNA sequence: TGCAGTGCGGGGAGGGTTGGGTACGAGCAGTACTTC.

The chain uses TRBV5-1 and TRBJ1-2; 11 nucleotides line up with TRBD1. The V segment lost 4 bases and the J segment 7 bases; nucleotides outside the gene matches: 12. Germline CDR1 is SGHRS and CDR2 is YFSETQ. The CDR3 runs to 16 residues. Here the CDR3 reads CASSPAGGQGASGYTF. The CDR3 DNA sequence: TGCGCCAGCAGCCCGGCCGGAGGACAGGGGGCGTCTGGCTACACCTTC.

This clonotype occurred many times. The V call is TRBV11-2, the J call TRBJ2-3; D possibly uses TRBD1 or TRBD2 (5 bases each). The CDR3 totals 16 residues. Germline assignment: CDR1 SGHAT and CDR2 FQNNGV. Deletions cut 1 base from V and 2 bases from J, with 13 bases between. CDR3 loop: CASSLGQPGITDTQYF. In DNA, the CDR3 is TGTGCCAGCAGCTTAGGACAGCCGGGAATCACAGATACGCAGTATTTT.

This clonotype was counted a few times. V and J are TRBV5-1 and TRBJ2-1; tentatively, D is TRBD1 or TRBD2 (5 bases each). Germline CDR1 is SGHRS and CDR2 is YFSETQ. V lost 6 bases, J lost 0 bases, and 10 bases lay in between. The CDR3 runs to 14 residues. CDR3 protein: CASTGTLSYNEQFF. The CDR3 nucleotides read TGCGCCAGCACCGGGACCCTCTCCTACAATGAGCAGTTCTTC.

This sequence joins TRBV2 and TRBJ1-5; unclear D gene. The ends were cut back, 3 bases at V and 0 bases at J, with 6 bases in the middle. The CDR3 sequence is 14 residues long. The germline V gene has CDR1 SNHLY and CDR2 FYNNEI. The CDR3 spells CASSELLSNQPQHF. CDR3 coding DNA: TGTGCCAGCAGTGAGCTGCTTAGCAATCAGCCCCAGCATTTT.

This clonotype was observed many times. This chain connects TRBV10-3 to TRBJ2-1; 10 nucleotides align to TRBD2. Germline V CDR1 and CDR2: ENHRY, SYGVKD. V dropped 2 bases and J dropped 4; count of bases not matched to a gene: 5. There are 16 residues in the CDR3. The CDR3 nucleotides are TGTGCCATCAGTGAGCCCGAGCGGGGGGGGTACAATGAGCAGTTCTTC. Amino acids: CAISEPERGGYNEQFF.

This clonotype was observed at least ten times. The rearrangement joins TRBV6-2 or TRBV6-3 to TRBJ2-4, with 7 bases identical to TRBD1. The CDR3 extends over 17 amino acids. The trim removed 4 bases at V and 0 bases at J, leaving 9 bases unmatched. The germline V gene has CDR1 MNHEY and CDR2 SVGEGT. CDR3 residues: CASSSQVDRAAKNIQYF. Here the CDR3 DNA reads TGTGCCAGCAGTTCACAAGTCGACAGGGCAGCCAAAAACATTCAGTACTTC.

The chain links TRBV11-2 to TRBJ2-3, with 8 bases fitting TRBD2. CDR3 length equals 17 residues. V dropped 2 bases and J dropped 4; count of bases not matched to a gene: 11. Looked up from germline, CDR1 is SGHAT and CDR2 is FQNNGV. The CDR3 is CASSLRRLASGPDTQYF. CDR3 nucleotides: TGTGCCAGCAGCTTACGGCGACTAGCGTCAGGGCCAGATACGCAGTATTTT.

The CDR3 spells CASSETGSTDTQYF. CDR3 nucleotides: TGTGCCAGCAGCGAGACAGGGAGCACAGATACGCAGTATTTT. V usage is TRBV28 and J usage is TRBJ2-3; TRBD1 matches 7 bases. This CDR3 has 14 residues. The germline V gene has CDR1 MDHEN and CDR2 SYDVKM. Trimming at V came to 6 bases and at J to 0 bases, leaving 3 bases not matched to a gene.